The 27 T cell receptor beta chains presented below share a single source sample, sequenced in a study of blood T cell repertoires in COVID-19. Produced via immunoSEQ multiplex PCR; TCRdb's table is partial and in-frame only. The repertoire has 250,000 to 300,000 clones, 83% of them found once; the top ten carry about 4.5%. The sequenced sample consisted of peripheral blood. The receptor set was obtained from a man in his fifties or sixties who had recovered from COVID-19.

The chain combines TRBV29-1 with TRBJ1-2, with D possibly matching TRBD1 (5 bases). Per germline, CDR1 SQVTM and CDR2 ANQGSEA. V gave up 7 bases and J gave up 2 bases, with 11 bases separating them. This CDR3 has 12 residues. The CDR3 sequence: CSASDRNYGYTF. Here the CDR3 DNA reads TGCAGCGCTTCCGACAGAAACTATGGCTACACCTTC.

The chain joins TRBV6-5 to TRBJ1-1, with D perhaps TRBD1 (5 bases). The CDR3 spans 13 residues. The germline V gene has CDR1 MNHEY and CDR2 SVGAGI. The V end was cut by 10 bases, the J end by 4 bases, with 16 bases between. CDR3 sequence reads: CATTNRQRTEAFF. The CDR3 DNA is TGTGCCACGACCAACAGACAGCGCACTGAAGCTTTCTTT.

The V and J genes are TRBV7-2 and TRBJ2-3, with 11 nucleotides matching TRBD2. The CDR3 contains 14 residues. The ends lost 3 bases at V and 6 bases at J; junction bases unmatched: 2. Germline V gives CDR1 SGHTA, CDR2 FQGNSA. The DNA of the CDR3 is TGTGCCAGCAGCTTTAGCGGGGGGGAGGATACGCAGTATTTT. This translates into CASSFSGGEDTQYF. Variable domain in full (rest from reference TRBV7-2 and TRBJ2-3): GAGVSQSPSNKVTEKGKDVELRCDPISGHTALYWYRQSLGQGLEFLIYFQGNSAPDKSGLPSDRFSAERTGGSVSTLTIQRTQQEDSAVYLCASSFSGGEDTQYFGPGTRLTVL.

Only a few counts were recorded for this clone. J is TRBJ1-6 and V is TRBV7-8, with a tentative D call TRBD1 (6 bases). The CDR3 length is 15 residues. The V end lost 5 bases, the J end lost 5 bases, and 13 bases lay between the germline ends. CDR1 is SGHVS and CDR2 is FQNEAQ in the germline V gene. The CDR3 DNA follows: TGTGCCAGCAGCCCGACGGGGGGCCATAATTCACCCCTCCACTTT. This translates into CASSPTGGHNSPLHF.

The rearrangement links TRBV24-1 to TRBJ2-5; D may be TRBD1 (6 bases). The CDR3 consists of 15 residues. Germline values: CDR1 KGHDR, CDR2 SFDVKD. Trimming cost V 4 bases and J 3 bases, with 14 bases left between them. CDR3 nucleotides: TGTGCCACCAGTGACCGTACAGGGCCGGAAGAGACCCAGTACTTC. This codes for CATSDRTGPEETQYF.

J is TRBJ2-5 and V is TRBV19; perhaps TRBD2 as D (7 bases). This CDR3 has 14 amino acids. Trimming cost V 2 bases and J 5 bases, with 12 bases left between them. Germline-derived CDR1 and CDR2 are LNHDA and SQIVND (reference sequence). This CDR3 is CASSIWGGDETQYF. CDR3 nucleotides: TGTGCCAGTAGTATATGGGGGGGCGATGAGACCCAGTACTTC.

The sample holds a few counts of this clone. The chain uses TRBV10-2 and TRBJ1-5, with TRBD1 matching 7 bases. The CDR3 is 14 amino acids. V trimming: 6 bases; J trimming: 1 base; junction bases outside the gene matches: 3. CDR1 is WSHSY, CDR2 SAAADI, per germline. The DNA for the CDR3 is TGCGCCAGCAGCCGGGACAGCAGCAATCAGCCCCAGCATTTT. This encodes CASSRDSSNQPQHF.

The chain combines TRBV12-3 or TRBV12-4 with TRBJ2-3; 9 positions match TRBD2. This CDR3 is built from 13 residues. The J segment lost 10 bases and the V segment lost 1 base, leaving 3 bases of the junction unmatched. Here the CDR3 DNA reads TGTGCCAGCAGTTTAGGGCGGGAGGGCTCGCAGTATTTT. This codes for CASSLGREGSQYF.

J is TRBJ2-1 and V is TRBV4-2; D not resolved. V lost 8 bases and J lost 5, with 25 bases in between. CDR1 LGHNA and CDR2 YNFKEQ come from the germline V gene. The CDR3 runs 17 residues. CDR3 in amino acids: CASRGPLTVLGNNEQFF. The CDR3 DNA follows: TGTGCCAGCCGAGGCCCATTGACTGTTCTAGGAAACAATGAGCAGTTCTTC.

V usage is TRBV30 and J usage is TRBJ2-1, with D perhaps matching TRBD2 (5 bases). The CDR3 loop spans 12 amino acids. V lost 6 bases and J lost 4, with 10 bases in between. Germline V gives CDR1 GTSNPN, CDR2 SVGIG (reference sequence). DNA for the CDR3: TGTGCCTGCTCCGGCGGGTACAATGAGCAGTTCTTC. This translates into CACSGGYNEQFF.

The chain recombines TRBV10-1 with TRBJ2-7; no reliable D call. Germline V gene sequence: CDR1 WNHNN, CDR2 SYGVQD (reference sequence). The V end was cut by 7 bases, the J end by 5 bases, with 15 bases between. The CDR3 contains 13 residues. CDR3 residues: CASMGERANEQYF. The CDR3 nucleotides are TGCGCCAGCATGGGTGAGCGTGCGAACGAGCAGTACTTC.

This sequence joins TRBV10-1 and TRBJ1-1; D unresolved. This CDR3 contains 12 residues. The germline V and J ends were trimmed by 0 bases and 7 bases, with 6 bases remaining between them. CDR1 and CDR2 from the germline V gene are WNHNN and SYGVQD (reference sequence). CDR3 residues: CASSESRDEAFF. The CDR3 bases are TGCGCCAGCAGTGAGTCAAGAGATGAAGCTTTCTTT.

This sequence joins TRBV7-9 and TRBJ2-2; D is unclear. There are 12 residues in the CDR3. The V gene lost 6 bases and the J gene lost 8 bases, with 10 bases spanning the gap. In germline, CDR1 is SEHNR, CDR2 FQNEAQ (reference sequence). As DNA, the CDR3 is TGTGCCAGCAGTTTACACGGTGGGGAGCTGTTTTTT. Protein: CASSLHGGELFF.

The chain recombines TRBV27 with TRBJ2-7, with no clear D. Germline V CDR1 and CDR2: MNHEY, SMNVEV (reference sequence). V lost 2 bases and J 2 bases, leaving 13 bases between the germline ends. This CDR3 is built from 15 residues. The CDR3 bases are TGTGCCAGCAGTTTAACTTTCCAACCCGCCTACGAGCAGTACTTC. It translates to CASSLTFQPAYEQYF.

The J gene is TRBJ1-1, the V gene TRBV11-2; D unresolved. The V gene's germline CDR1 is SGHAT and CDR2 FQNNGV. Trimming removed 5 bases from V and 2 bases from J, with 15 bases in between. The length of the CDR3 is 15 residues. This CDR3 is CASSRLGSPNTEAFF. Here the CDR3 DNA reads TGTGCCAGCAGCCGTTTGGGGAGCCCAAACACTGAAGCTTTCTTT.

This chain connects TRBV27 to TRBJ2-7, with 12 bases aligning to TRBD2. Germline V gene lookup returns CDR1 MNHEY and CDR2 SMNVEV (reference sequence). Germline trimming cut 6 bases from V and 6 bases from J; bases unmatched to any gene: 9. The CDR3 consists of 15 residues. The CDR3 sequence: CASSTLAGGPGEQYF. CDR3 in DNA: TGTGCCAGCAGCACGCTAGCGGGAGGGCCGGGCGAGCAGTACTTC.

This clone is a singleton in its sample. The chain joins TRBV5-1 to TRBJ1-1, with D unclear. Trimming stripped 3 bases from V and 4 bases from J, with 19 bases between. CDR1 and CDR2 (germline): SGHRS, YFSETQ. The CDR3 has 16 amino acids. DNA for the CDR3: TGCGCCAGCAGCTCCCAAGATGTGACGGGGAGCACTGAAGCTTTCTTT. This sequence encodes CASSSQDVTGSTEAFF. The variable domain in full, with the rest retrieved from reference TRBV5-1 and TRBJ1-1, is KAGVTQTPRYLIKTRGQQVTLSCSPISGHRSVSWYQQTPGQGLQFLFEYFSETQRNKGNFPGRFSGRQFSNSRSEMNVSTLELGDSALYLCASSSQDVTGSTEAFFGQGTRLTVV.

The CDR3 DNA reads TGTGCCACCAGTGATTGGGGCAGGACGAACACCGGGGAGCTGTTTTTT. It specifies CATSDWGRTNTGELFF. The V and J genes are TRBV24-1 and TRBJ2-2, with D maybe TRBD1 (5 bases). Trimming removed 2 bases at V and 0 bases at J, with 9 bases between. The CDR3 totals 16 residues. Looked up from germline, CDR1 is KGHDR and CDR2 is SFDVKD.

V gene TRBV5-1 combines with J gene TRBJ2-6; 9 nucleotides align to TRBD1. V gave up 4 bases and J gave up 0 bases; unmatched junction bases: 5. Germline V gene sequence: CDR1 SGHRS, CDR2 YFSETQ. The CDR3 totals 17 residues. This CDR3 is CASSPTGGNSGANVLTF. The CDR3 DNA follows: TGCGCCAGCAGCCCGACAGGGGGAAACTCTGGGGCCAACGTCCTGACTTTC.

The chain recombines TRBV5-6 with TRBJ2-7; 9 bases are a match to TRBD1. Per the germline V gene, CDR1 is SGHDT and CDR2 is YYEEEE. The CDR3 contains 14 residues. Trimming removed 1 base from V and 3 bases from J; junction bases left unmatched: 2. DNA of the CDR3: TGTGCCAGCAGCTTGAACAGGGGGCTCTACGAGCAGTACTTC. It encodes CASSLNRGLYEQYF.

The genes are TRBV19 and TRBJ2-6; D may be TRBD2 (5 bases). Germline V gene sequence: CDR1 LNHDA, CDR2 SQIVND (reference sequence). This CDR3 region has 16 residues. V was shortened by 7 bases and J by 3 bases, with 16 bases between the two germline ends. Here the CDR3 DNA reads TGTGCCAGTACAGGAACGTATGGACTTGGGGCCAACGTCCTGACTTTC. Its protein is CASTGTYGLGANVLTF.

The chain employs TRBV30 and TRBJ1-6; TRBD1 aligns across 9 bases. J lost 10 bases, V lost 3 bases, and 10 bases had no gene match. CDR1 is GTSNPN and CDR2 is SVGIG in the germline V gene (reference sequence). This CDR3 has 15 amino acids. CDR3: CAWRGWTGVGSPLHF. Here the CDR3 DNA reads TGTGCCTGGAGGGGTTGGACAGGGGTAGGGTCACCCCTCCACTTT.

The chain joins TRBV27 to TRBJ2-5; D is unclear. The CDR3 runs to 14 residues. Trimming took off 2 bases at V and 0 bases at J, with 7 bases between the two ends. Germline values: CDR1 MNHEY, CDR2 SMNVEV (reference sequence). CDR3 protein: CASSLEHHQETQYF. Written as DNA, the CDR3 is TGTGCCAGCAGTTTAGAACACCACCAAGAGACCCAGTACTTC.

J is TRBJ2-7 and V is TRBV2; a weak D match, TRBD2 (5 bases). The V and J ends lost 7 bases and 1 base respectively, with 11 bases between them. The CDR3 has 13 residues. Germline assignment: CDR1 SNHLY and CDR2 FYNNEI. DNA of the CDR3: TGTGCCAGCACCGAGGGCGGATCCTACGAGCAGTACTTC. Protein product: CASTEGGSYEQYF.

V is TRBV3-1 (or the pseudogene TRBV3-2) and J is TRBJ2-7, with D maybe TRBD2 (6 bases). The CDR3 extends over 15 amino acids. Germline-derived CDR1 and CDR2 are LGHDT and YNNKEL (reference sequence). The V end lost 1 base, the J end lost 3 bases, and 13 bases lay between the germline ends. In DNA form, the CDR3 reads TGTGCCAGCAGCCAAGCTCTCGCGGGGCACTACGAGCAGTACTTC. Protein product: CASSQALAGHYEQYF.

CDR3 sequence: CASSLDQWEQYF. For the CDR3, the DNA is TGTGCCAGCAGCTTAGATCAGTGGGAGCAGTACTTC. The rearrangement links TRBV11-2 to TRBJ2-7; D remains unclear. V shed 0 bases and J shed 7 bases, with 7 bases lying between them. The CDR3 runs 12 residues. Looked up from germline, CDR1 is SGHAT and CDR2 is FQNNGV.

The V call is TRBV5-8, the J call TRBJ2-1; tentatively, D is TRBD1 or TRBD2 (6 bases each). The CDR3 has 16 residues. Germline CDR1 and CDR2: SGHTS and YDEGEE. V was trimmed by 4 bases and J by 3 bases, leaving 17 bases between them. This CDR3 is CASSLGGTRYYNEQFF. CDR3 nucleotide sequence: TGTGCCAGCAGCCTGGGGGGCACGCGTTACTACAATGAGCAGTTCTTC. The complete variable domain, with remaining parts taken from reference TRBV5-8 and TRBJ2-1, reads EAGVTQSPTHLIKTRGQQATLRCSPISGHTSVYWYQQALGLGLQFLLWYDEGEERNRGNFPPRFSGRQFPNYSSELNVNALELEDSALYLCASSLGGTRYYNEQFFGPGTRLTVL.